This note documents a single TCR beta chain sequence. Its antigen is not yet known. No much larger clonotype is one base removed from it; base qualities were not supplied. Receptor libraries were prepared by 5' RACE. The sample was run on an Illumina HiSeq 2000. Template switching added a universal primer binding site, and the final cDNA carried a unique molecular identifier that allowed TCR cDNA molecules to be counted accurately. Specific primers in the conserved constant-segment region were used to synthesize first-strand cDNA for the TCR alpha and beta chains. To control for contamination, each cDNA library was double barcoded with a SMART-Mk sample barcode plus Illumina barcodes. Two successive PCR steps introduced TruSeq adapter sequences along with Illumina sample barcodes. Sequencing of the TCR alpha and beta cDNA libraries was done on the Illumina HiSeq platform using custom primers. As for the authors' bioinformatics: MiGEC processed the raw reads to extract unique molecular identifiers, while MiXCR was used to determine the CDR3 positions. For each individual, recombination models were inferred using an EM algorithm with the repgenHMM and IGoR tools. Shared clonotype analysis was performed with the tcR package in R, normalizing sharing by the product of cloneset sizes. Out-of-frame nonproductive sequences were analyzed to study raw recombination free of thymic and clonal selection effects. TCRdb trimmed the raw reads at Q25, called clones with MiXCR and kept productive beta chains. Rows are combined by CDR3 protein, so each entry shows the most common genes and DNA. V and J calls and clone size were set by TCRdb, not the authors. The sample table holds 450,000 or so distinct CDR3 sequences, of which 20% to 25% were seen once. The ten largest clonotypes hold approximately 2.9% of the sample.

Only healthy Caucasian donors were included. The twin cohort consisted of three pairs of female monozygotic twins, all aged about 18 to 29 years. CD4+ and CD8+ T cell populations were isolated with positive isolation kits from Invitrogen. CDR1 and CDR2 are read off the germline V gene as MDHEN and SYDVKM. Trimming costs V 2 bases and J 7 bases, and their ends lie 24 bases apart. Reading from cysteine to phenylalanine, the CDR3 counts 18 amino acids. Just CDR3 DNA is preserved here, 54 bases in frame from base 1. The entry originates in a study of identical twins (dated by TCRdb to the mid-2010s). For context, the study as a whole: TCR alpha and beta repertoires from monozygotic twins, unrelated adults of various ages and cord blood were deep-sequenced to test whether fetal clonotypes persist. Replicate twin experiments were performed at different times using different library preparation protocols to rule out contamination. What the study reported, not specific to this receptor: The excess sharing between twins in beta out-of-frame sequences was weaker because fewer shared sequences reduced the signal-to-noise ratio. Because the same donors could not be followed over many years, conclusions were based on cross-sectional statistical analysis. Recombination models systematically underestimated out-of-frame TCR alpha sharing in monozygotic twins but agreed with sharing between unrelated individuals. Abundant cord blood beta clonotypes had fewer insertions, young adult naive repertoires showed a similar but weaker trend, and memory repertoires showed no such trend. Invariant T cells such as MAIT and iNKT could partly confound zero-insertion analyses, though diverse VJ usage argued against this for most clonotypes. Compared with coincidental sharing between unrelated individuals, an excess of low generation-probability sequences was observed among out-of-frame TCR alpha sequences shared between twins.

The same data also went into a second study, on T cells expressing NK-cell markers. In that second paper, the authors write: Three sorted T-cell subsets (CD3+CD56+NKG2C+, CD3+CD56+NKG2C- and CD3+CD56-NKG2C+) from fewer than 10 donors had their TCR beta-chain repertoires profiled. Of the eight sequenced donors, seven were found to be HCMV-seropositive and one was found to be HCMV-seronegative. To restrict sorting to alphabetaTCR-expressing T cells, an anti-gammadeltaTCR antibody was added in several experiments. For five or six donors, the dominant CD3+CD56+NKG2C+ clonotypes were among the top 10 CD8+ clonotypes and accounted for about 1.0-7.5% of CD8+ T cells. Those dominant clonotypes were again the most abundant among CD3+CD56-NKG2C+ cells in a few donors, at roughly 25-60.1%. Whether the expanded NKG2C-expressing T cell clones were specific for HCMV antigens remained unclear. All eight donors whose samples were sequenced were randomly selected healthy volunteers, three of them men and five women. HCMV serostatus was determined by detecting HCMV-specific IgG in serum with a commercial ELISA kit. MIGEC handled demultiplexing of the reads and grouping by UMI, while MiTCR was used to assemble and quantify clonotypes. Only TCR cDNA sequences supported by at least two reads were kept to exclude erroneous sequences. The tcR package was used for downstream repertoire analysis, with clonotypes matched between fractions based on CDR3 nucleotide sequence plus V segment. VDJmatch was used to annotate antigen specificity against VDJdb, with one amino acid substitution in CDR3 permitted.

The sequencing input was CD4+ T cells sorted from blood. The receptor was isolated from a woman in her late teens or twenties in good health. The chain employs TRBV28 and TRBJ1-5, with the D gene uncertain. The DNA is as follows: TGTGCCAGCAGTTTAAGCGGAGGTCTGGGTGCAGTTGACCAGCCCCAGCATTTT. This codes for CASSLSGGLGAVDQPQHF.